The subject of this entry is one T cell receptor (beta chain). No antigen is known for it. The CDR3 sequence is 17 residues long. The germline V gene has CDR1 SGHVS and CDR2 FQNEAQ. J lost 0 bases, V lost 5 bases, and 6 bases had no gene match. These data originate in a study of T cells after yellow fever vaccination. The study, taken as a whole, reports: There was a possibility that FACS-sorted repertoires contained abundant clonotypes contaminating from the bulk population.

Conversion of TCR transcripts into cDNA relied on 5'RACE template switching, which added a universal primer site and UMIs. One entry per CDR3 protein results from TCRdb running MiXCR on the 5' RACE reads. This sample has 500,000 to 550,000 distinct CDR3 sequences, with just over 20% found just once. The receptor's source is a young man who received the YFV17D yellow fever vaccine. This material consisted of PBMCs, taken roughly 20 days after the first yellow fever vaccination. The chain employs TRBV7-8 and TRBJ2-3; TRBD2 matches at 12 bases. This chain's CDR3 is CASSRWTSGMSTDTQYF. Written as DNA, the CDR3 is TGTGCCAGCAGCCGTTGGACTAGCGGGATGAGCACAGATACGCAGTATTTT.